These T cell receptor beta chains were read from a single sample in a study of post-analysis software for immune sequencing data. TCRdb passed the PCR reads through MiXCR, listing each CDR3 protein once. The sample carries approximately 690,000 distinct CDR3 sequences, 59% recorded once. The specimen sequenced was blood. The origin of the receptors is a girl aged 2 to 9 with multiple sclerosis. Both conserved end residues are part of each CDR3. The D gene is left open where the match is weak. The size entry is marked missing in some rows and otherwise reads once, few, many or a size class.

V	J	D	size	CDR3	DNA
TRBV5-1	TRBJ1-2	-	few	CASSSGQGYSYTF	TGCGCCAGCAGCTCGGGCCAGGGGTATAGCTACACCTTC
TRBV27	TRBJ2-1	-	once	CASSLAASHEQFF	TGTGCCAGCAGTCTGGCTGCTTCCCATGAGCAGTTCTTC
TRBV20-1	TRBJ2-5	-	-	CSVSGGGQETQYF	TGCAGTGTGTCAGGGGGGGGTCAAGAGACCCAGTACTTC
TRBV20-1	TRBJ2-3	TRBD1	few	CSASRQGRRTDTQYF	TGCAGTGCTAGTCGACAGGGCCGGCGCACAGATACGCAGTATTTT
TRBV20-1	TRBJ2-7	TRBD2	-	CSASGLAGPGYEQYF	TGCAGTGCTAGTGGCCTAGCGGGGCCTGGTTACGAGCAGTACTTC
TRBV5-1	TRBJ2-7	TRBD2	-	CASSSGTSSSYEQYF	TGCGCCAGCAGTTCCGGGACTAGCAGTTCCTACGAGCAGTACTTC
TRBV12-3/TRBV12-4	TRBJ2-7	-	-	CASRQGGSAGYEQYF	TGTGCCAGCAGGCAAGGGGGTTCCGCAGGCTACGAGCAGTACTTC
TRBV5-1	TRBJ2-1	-	-	CASSFARSTYNEQFF	TGCGCCAGCAGCTTCGCGCGAAGTACCTACAATGAGCAGTTCTTC
TRBV4-1	TRBJ2-3	-	-	CASSQGVLGGTDTQYF	TGCGCCAGCAGCCAAGGGGTCCTAGGAGGCACAGATACGCAGTATTTT
TRBV2	TRBJ2-4	-	-	CASSEVGRPLAKNIQYF	TGTGCCAGCAGTGAAGTGGGCAGGCCATTAGCCAAAAACATTCAGTACTTC
TRBV18	TRBJ1-2	-	-	CASSPSAQNYGYTF	TGTGCCAGCTCACCAAGTGCCCAGAACTATGGCTACACCTTC
TRBV7-3	TRBJ2-1	TRBD2	-	CASSPPASGRGGNEQFF	TGTGCCAGCAGCCCGCCCGCTAGCGGGAGAGGAGGCAATGAGCAGTTCTTC
TRBV29-1	TRBJ1-2	-	-	CSADSAYGYTF	TGCAGCGCTGACAGCGCCTATGGCTACACCTTC
TRBV28	TRBJ1-1	-	-	CASSLGGEGNTEAFF	TGTGCCAGCAGCCTTGGGGGGGAGGGTAACACTGAAGCTTTCTTT
TRBV11-2	TRBJ1-1	-	-	CASSPYRNTEAFF	TGTGCCAGCAGCCCGTATCGGAACACTGAAGCTTTCTTT
TRBV6-2/TRBV6-3	TRBJ1-5	-	-	CASVARPNQPQHF	TGTGCCAGCGTTGCCCGACCCAATCAGCCCCAGCATTTT
TRBV6-1	TRBJ1-2	TRBD1	-	CASSVGVQGDYGYTF	TGTGCCAGCAGTGTGGGTGTACAGGGGGACTATGGCTACACCTTC
TRBV7-8	TRBJ1-4	TRBD1	once	CASNRGGLNEKLFF	TGTGCCAGCAACAGGGGGGGGCTTAATGAAAAACTGTTTTTT
TRBV29-1	TRBJ1-1	TRBD1	-	CSALGQGNTEAFF	TGCAGCGCACTAGGACAGGGGAACACTGAAGCTTTCTTT
TRBV7-3	TRBJ2-1	-	-	CASSFTGELASIDSIEQFF	TGTGCCAGCAGCTTCACGGGGGAACTAGCTAGTATAGATTCCATTGAGCAGTTCTTC
TRBV18	TRBJ2-7	-	-	CASSSAGAFDEQYF	TGTGCCAGCTCATCAGCAGGGGCCTTTGACGAGCAGTACTTC
TRBV20-1	TRBJ2-1	TRBD2	many	CSAREEREIDEQFF	TGCAGTGCTAGAGAAGAGCGGGAGATAGATGAGCAGTTCTTC
TRBV12-3/TRBV12-4	TRBJ2-3	-	-	CASSLFADTQYF	TGTGCCAGCAGTTTATTCGCAGATACGCAGTATTTT
TRBV12-3/TRBV12-4	TRBJ2-1	-	-	CASSLEPFGSREQFF	TGTGCCAGCAGTTTAGAGCCTTTTGGCAGCCGGGAGCAGTTCTTC
TRBV6-5	TRBJ2-5	TRBD1	-	CASTRAGGMETQYF	TGTGCCAGCACCCGGGCAGGGGGCATGGAGACCCAGTACTTC
TRBV29-1	TRBJ2-3	-	-	CSVEVNSGTDTQYF	TGCAGCGTTGAAGTGAATTCTGGTACAGATACGCAGTATTTT
TRBV29-1	TRBJ2-1	-	-	CSVLGRPSGEQFF	TGCAGCGTTTTAGGGCGGCCCAGCGGGGAGCAGTTCTTC
TRBV5-1	TRBJ2-1	-	-	CASSLGGIGEQFF	TGCGCCAGCAGCTTGGGGGGTATTGGAGAGCAGTTCTTC
TRBV3-1	TRBJ2-1	TRBD2	-	CASSSTSGEAEQFF	TGTGCCAGCAGCTCGACTAGCGGGGAAGCGGAGCAGTTCTTC
TRBV20-1	TRBJ2-4	TRBD2	few	CSAPGLAAKNIQYF	TGCAGTGCCCCGGGACTAGCAGCCAAAAACATTCAGTACTTC
TRBV13	TRBJ2-1	TRBD2	-	CASSSTPGREDSYNEQFF	TGTGCCAGCAGCTCGACCCCCGGGCGGGAGGACTCCTACAATGAGCAGTTCTTC
TRBV29-1	TRBJ2-1	-	-	CSVRGLGLYNEQFF	TGCAGCGTGCGGGGGCTAGGTCTCTACAATGAGCAGTTCTTC
TRBV2	TRBJ2-5	TRBD2	-	CASSEGTSGVPYVTQYF	TGTGCCAGCAGTGAAGGGACTAGCGGGGTCCCGTACGTGACCCAGTACTTC
TRBV6-5	TRBJ1-1	-	few	CASSYIQLMNTEAFF	TGTGCCAGCAGTTACATACAGCTGATGAACACTGAAGCTTTCTTT
TRBV5-1	TRBJ2-2	-	once	CASSPDGTNTGELFF	TGCGCCAGCAGCCCAGACGGGACGAACACCGGGGAGCTGTTTTTT
TRBV12-3/TRBV12-4	TRBJ2-3	-	-	CASSHDIYTQYF	TGTGCCAGCAGCCACGACATTTATACGCAGTATTTT
TRBV25-1	TRBJ2-6	TRBD2	-	CASSEWEGRSSGTNVLTF	TGTGCCAGCAGTGAATGGGAGGGGCGGAGCTCTGGGACCAACGTCCTGACTTTC
TRBV20-1	TRBJ1-5	-	-	CSALPIRQANNQPQHF	TGCAGTGCTCTCCCGATTAGACAGGCTAACAATCAGCCCCAGCATTTT
TRBV20-1	TRBJ1-2	TRBD1	-	CSARDPRTGGGGYTF	TGCAGTGCTAGAGATCCGCGGACAGGGGGAGGGGGCTACACCTTC
TRBV20-1	TRBJ2-1	-	-	CSPSEGVGQFF	TGCAGTCCCAGTGAGGGTGTAGGGCAGTTCTTC
TRBV29-1	TRBJ2-1	-	-	CSVEDGPSVREQFF	TGCAGCGTTGAAGATGGGCCTAGCGTTCGAGAGCAGTTCTTC
TRBV6-5	TRBJ1-2	-	-	CASSSEDEGANYGYTF	TGTGCCAGCAGTTCCGAGGACGAGGGAGCTAACTATGGCTACACCTTC
TRBV5-1	TRBJ2-1	TRBD2	few	CASSPSAGGNLEQFF	TGCGCCAGCAGCCCCTCAGCGGGAGGGAACCTAGAGCAGTTCTTC
TRBV7-9	TRBJ2-7	TRBD1	-	CASSQPTGKTYEQYF	TGTGCCAGCAGCCAACCGACAGGGAAAACCTACGAGCAGTACTTC
TRBV20-1	TRBJ2-1	-	-	CSARETVTNEQFF	TGCAGTGCTAGAGAGACAGTGACCAATGAGCAGTTCTTC
TRBV7-6	TRBJ2-3	TRBD2	-	CASSLRGGVADTQYF	TGTGCCAGCAGCTTACGCGGGGGGGTGGCAGATACGCAGTATTTT
TRBV20-1	TRBJ2-5	-	-	CSARGPSAQETQYF	TGCAGTGCTAGGGGACCTAGCGCTCAGGAGACCCAGTACTTC